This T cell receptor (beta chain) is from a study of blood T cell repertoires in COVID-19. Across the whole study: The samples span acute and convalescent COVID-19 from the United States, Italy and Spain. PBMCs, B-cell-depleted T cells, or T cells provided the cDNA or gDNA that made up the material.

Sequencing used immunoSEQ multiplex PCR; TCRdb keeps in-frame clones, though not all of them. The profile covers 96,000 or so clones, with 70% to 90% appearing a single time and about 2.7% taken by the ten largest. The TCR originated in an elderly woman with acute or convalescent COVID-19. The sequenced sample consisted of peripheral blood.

The CDR3 reads CASSLGAGGFSSPLHF. CDR3 bases: TGTGCCAGCAGCTTAGGGGCAGGGGGATTCAGTTCACCCCTCCACTTT. The chain has TRBV7-8 and TRBJ1-6, with 7 bases that match TRBD1. Germline-derived CDR1 and CDR2 are SGHVS and FQNEAQ. The junction had 9 bases not matched to a gene; V was cut back by 1 base and J by 9 bases. The CDR3 contains 16 residues.